These T cell receptor beta chains were read from a single sample in a study of response to subunit inactivated influenza vaccine. Via MiXCR, TCRdb re-called the RT-PCR reads, giving one row per CDR3 protein. The sample yields 500,000 to 550,000 distinct CDR3 sequences, about 7.2% seen once. Specimen: PBMCs from blood, collected around 25 months after vaccination. These TCRs come from a man between 50 and 75 years old who received an inactivated influenza vaccine. CDR3s include the opening cysteine and the closing phenylalanine or tryptophan. The D gene is left open where the match is weak. The size entry is marked missing in some rows and otherwise reads once, few, many or a size class.

D gene: TRBD1; clone size: many; J gene: TRBJ1-5; V gene: TRBV6-2/TRBV6-3; CDR3 DNA: TGTGCCAGCAGTTGGACAGGTAGCAATCAGCCCCAGCATTTT; CDR3 protein: CASSWTGSNQPQHF
D gene: TRBD1; clone size: many; J gene: TRBJ1-2; V gene: TRBV12-3/TRBV12-4; CDR3 DNA: TGTGCCAGCAGTTCCGGGACAGGGGGCGGATTTTTCTATGGCTACACCTTC; CDR3 protein: CASSSGTGGGFFYGYTF
D gene: NA; clone size: many; J gene: TRBJ2-2; V gene: TRBV29-1; CDR3 DNA: TGCAGCGTACGGGAGAGGTCCGGGGAGCTGTTTTTT; CDR3 protein: CSVRERSGELFF
D gene: TRBD2; clone size: few; J gene: TRBJ2-3; V gene: TRBV29-1; CDR3 DNA: TGCAGCGTGGCTAGCGGGCCGGCAACAGATACGCAGTATTTT; CDR3 protein: CSVASGPATDTQYF
D gene: NA; clone size: NA; J gene: TRBJ2-1; V gene: TRBV4-1; CDR3 DNA: TGCGCCAGCAGCCCCCCCCTCGGGGCCAATGAGCAGTTCTTC; CDR3 protein: CASSPPLGANEQFF
D gene: TRBD2; clone size: NA; J gene: TRBJ2-3; V gene: TRBV7-2; CDR3 DNA: TGTGCCAGCAGCTCCGGGACTAGCGGGAGGGCCGGGCAGTATTTT; CDR3 protein: CASSSGTSGRAGQYF
D gene: NA; clone size: few; J gene: TRBJ1-2; V gene: TRBV3-1; CDR3 DNA: TGTGCCAGCAGCCAAGATTGGGTTGGGGGTGGCTACACCTTC; CDR3 protein: CASSQDWVGGGYTF
D gene: TRBD2; clone size: NA; J gene: TRBJ2-1; V gene: TRBV20-1; CDR3 DNA: TGCAGTGCTAGAGATCCGACTAGCGGGGGGTACAATGAGCAGTTCTTC; CDR3 protein: CSARDPTSGGYNEQFF
D gene: NA; clone size: many; J gene: TRBJ2-2; V gene: TRBV6-2/TRBV6-3; CDR3 DNA: TGTGCCAGCAGTTCAGTGGCCGGGGAGCTGTTTTTT; CDR3 protein: CASSSVAGELFF
D gene: NA; clone size: many; J gene: TRBJ1-1; V gene: TRBV19; CDR3 DNA: TGTGCCAGCCTCCCAACGGTAATGAACACTGAAGCTTTCTTT; CDR3 protein: CASLPTVMNTEAFF
D gene: NA; clone size: NA; J gene: TRBJ1-1; V gene: TRBV5-1; CDR3 DNA: TGCGCCAGCAGCTTGACAACCCAGGAAGCTTTCTTT; CDR3 protein: CASSLTTQEAFF
D gene: TRBD2; clone size: NA; J gene: TRBJ2-1; V gene: TRBV12-3/TRBV12-4; CDR3 DNA: TGTGCCAGCACCGGCGGGGACTACTCCTACAATGAGCAGTTCTTC; CDR3 protein: CASTGGDYSYNEQFF
D gene: NA; clone size: NA; J gene: TRBJ2-1; V gene: TRBV15; CDR3 DNA: TGTGCCACCAGCAGAGTCGAGGAATACAATGAGCAGTTCTTC; CDR3 protein: CATSRVEEYNEQFF
D gene: NA; clone size: few; J gene: TRBJ1-2; V gene: TRBV7-2; CDR3 DNA: TGTGCCAGCAGCTTAAATCCAGGGGAAGGCTACACCTTC; CDR3 protein: CASSLNPGEGYTF
D gene: NA; clone size: few; J gene: TRBJ1-4; V gene: TRBV6-1; CDR3 DNA: TGTGCCAGCAGTGACAGACCCAAGGGGGAAAAACTGTTTTTT; CDR3 protein: CASSDRPKGEKLFF
D gene: TRBD2; clone size: few; J gene: TRBJ2-1; V gene: TRBV11-2; CDR3 DNA: TGTGCCAGCAGCTTTACAGGGGGACTAGCGGGAGGAGACAATGAGCAGTTCTTC; CDR3 protein: CASSFTGGLAGGDNEQFF
D gene: TRBD2; clone size: NA; J gene: TRBJ2-3; V gene: TRBV28; CDR3 DNA: TGTGCCAGCAGTTCACTAGCGGGTGGAAGGGATACGCAGTATTTT; CDR3 protein: CASSSLAGGRDTQYF
D gene: TRBD2; clone size: NA; J gene: TRBJ2-1; V gene: TRBV9; CDR3 DNA: TGTGCCAGCAGCGTAGACGGGAGGGTAGATGAGCAGTTCTTC; CDR3 protein: CASSVDGRVDEQFF
D gene: NA; clone size: NA; J gene: TRBJ2-1; V gene: TRBV12-3/TRBV12-4; CDR3 DNA: TGTGCCAGCACTCTAAGGGACAACTACAATGAGCAGTTCTTC; CDR3 protein: CASTLRDNYNEQFF
D gene: NA; clone size: few; J gene: TRBJ2-3; V gene: TRBV9; CDR3 DNA: TGTGCCAGCAGCGTAGAACCTAGCCGGGGCGATACGCAGTATTTT; CDR3 protein: CASSVEPSRGDTQYF
D gene: TRBD1; clone size: many; J gene: TRBJ1-1; V gene: TRBV10-3; CDR3 DNA: TGTGCCATCAGTGGACAGGGGGCGAACACTGAAGCTTTCTTT; CDR3 protein: CAISGQGANTEAFF
D gene: TRBD2; clone size: NA; J gene: TRBJ2-1; V gene: TRBV20-1; CDR3 DNA: TGCAGTGCTAGCGACGGGAGGACCCCCTACAATGAGCAGTTCTTC; CDR3 protein: CSASDGRTPYNEQFF
D gene: TRBD1; clone size: NA; J gene: TRBJ2-7; V gene: TRBV18; CDR3 DNA: TGTGCCAGCTCACGGGGACAGAATTACGAGCAGTACTTC; CDR3 protein: CASSRGQNYEQYF
D gene: TRBD2; clone size: NA; J gene: TRBJ2-2; V gene: TRBV5-4; CDR3 DNA: TGTGCCAGCAGCCGGTCCGGGACTAGCGTCACCGGGGAGCTGTTTTTT; CDR3 protein: CASSRSGTSVTGELFF
D gene: TRBD2; clone size: few; J gene: TRBJ2-3; V gene: TRBV20-1; CDR3 DNA: TGCAGTGCTAGCGGGCTAGCGGGGGGGCAGACAGATACGCAGTATTTT; CDR3 protein: CSASGLAGGQTDTQYF
D gene: NA; clone size: NA; J gene: TRBJ2-2; V gene: TRBV7-3; CDR3 DNA: TGTGCCAGCAGCTTAACTTGGGGAACGAACACCGGGGAGCTGTTTTTT; CDR3 protein: CASSLTWGTNTGELFF
D gene: TRBD1; clone size: NA; J gene: TRBJ2-2; V gene: TRBV7-6; CDR3 DNA: TGTGCCAGCAGCTTAGCGGGGACAGGGTACAGAAGGGAGCTGTTTTTT; CDR3 protein: CASSLAGTGYRRELFF
D gene: NA; clone size: many; J gene: TRBJ2-1; V gene: TRBV5-4; CDR3 DNA: TGTGCCAGCAGCTTGGATCCAGCGGACAACAATGAGCAGTTCTTC; CDR3 protein: CASSLDPADNNEQFF
D gene: NA; clone size: many; J gene: TRBJ1-5; V gene: TRBV12-3/TRBV12-4; CDR3 DNA: TGTGCCAGCGGGCCAACGCGCAATCAGCCCCAGCATTTT; CDR3 protein: CASGPTRNQPQHF
D gene: NA; clone size: few; J gene: TRBJ1-4; V gene: TRBV4-2; CDR3 DNA: TGTGCCAGCAGCCAGGATTATAATGAAAAACTGTTTTTT; CDR3 protein: CASSQDYNEKLFF
D gene: TRBD1; clone size: few; J gene: TRBJ1-1; V gene: TRBV5-1; CDR3 DNA: TGCGCCAGCAGCTTGGTCCAGGGGGCGAGGACTGAAGCTTTCTTT; CDR3 protein: CASSLVQGARTEAFF
D gene: NA; clone size: many; J gene: TRBJ2-3; V gene: TRBV4-3; CDR3 DNA: TGCGCCAGCAGCCAAGAACCCCGAAAAGATACGCAGTATTTT; CDR3 protein: CASSQEPRKDTQYF
D gene: TRBD1; clone size: few; J gene: TRBJ2-1; V gene: TRBV7-9; CDR3 DNA: TGTGCCAGCAGCCCGGGACAGGGTCCCCTGGGGCAGTTCTTC; CDR3 protein: CASSPGQGPLGQFF
D gene: NA; clone size: many; J gene: TRBJ2-2; V gene: TRBV29-1; CDR3 DNA: TGCAGCGTAAGGGGGTCGAACACCGGGGAGCTGTTTTTT; CDR3 protein: CSVRGSNTGELFF
D gene: NA; clone size: many; J gene: TRBJ2-7; V gene: TRBV5-6; CDR3 DNA: TGTGCCAGCAGCTTAGGTGCCAAAACCTACGAGCAGTACTTC; CDR3 protein: CASSLGAKTYEQYF
D gene: TRBD1; clone size: NA; J gene: TRBJ2-7; V gene: TRBV6-1; CDR3 DNA: TGTGCCTCTTTGGTTCCGGACAGGGCCTACGAGCAGTACTTC; CDR3 protein: CASLVPDRAYEQYF
D gene: NA; clone size: NA; J gene: TRBJ1-1; V gene: TRBV7-8; CDR3 DNA: TGTGCCAGCAGCTATTTCCCTTCCGGGGGCAACACTGAAGCTTTCTTT; CDR3 protein: CASSYFPSGGNTEAFF
D gene: NA; clone size: many; J gene: TRBJ2-3; V gene: TRBV6-1; CDR3 DNA: TGTGCCAGCAGCCACGGGGATTCTAGCACAGATACGCAGTATTTT; CDR3 protein: CASSHGDSSTDTQYF
D gene: TRBD1; clone size: many; J gene: TRBJ1-2; V gene: TRBV20-1; CDR3 DNA: TGCAGTGCTAGAGACGGAACAGGGGGATATGGCTACACCTTC; CDR3 protein: CSARDGTGGYGYTF
D gene: TRBD2; clone size: NA; J gene: TRBJ2-3; V gene: TRBV4-3; CDR3 DNA: TGCGCCAGCAGCCCATGGACTAGCGGGCTAAGCACAGATACGCAGTATTTT; CDR3 protein: CASSPWTSGLSTDTQYF
D gene: NA; clone size: NA; J gene: TRBJ2-3; V gene: TRBV5-6; CDR3 DNA: TGTGCCAGCAGCCGCGGGGGCCCACTTCTGGATACGCAGTATTTT; CDR3 protein: CASSRGGPLLDTQYF
D gene: NA; clone size: many; J gene: TRBJ2-2; V gene: TRBV7-8; CDR3 DNA: TGTGCCAGCAGCCTGGGCGGGGCCGTCACCGGGGAGCTGTTTTTT; CDR3 protein: CASSLGGAVTGELFF
D gene: TRBD2; clone size: few; J gene: TRBJ2-2; V gene: TRBV7-2; CDR3 DNA: TGTGCCAGCAGCCCCTTAGCGGGGGGCCGGAACACCGGGGAGCTGTTTTTT; CDR3 protein: CASSPLAGGRNTGELFF
D gene: TRBD1; clone size: few; J gene: TRBJ2-6; V gene: TRBV12-3/TRBV12-4; CDR3 DNA: TGTGCCAGCAGTTCGGTAACAGGGGGTGGCTCTGGGGCCAACGTCCTGACTTTC; CDR3 protein: CASSSVTGGGSGANVLTF
D gene: NA; clone size: many; J gene: TRBJ1-2; V gene: TRBV28; CDR3 DNA: TGTGCCAGCAGCGCGGTCGGGGGGGCCAATGGCTACACCTTC; CDR3 protein: CASSAVGGANGYTF
D gene: NA; clone size: NA; J gene: TRBJ2-3; V gene: TRBV2; CDR3 DNA: TGTGCCAGCAGGAGGAGCCCGATCCCCCGCACAGATACGCAGTATTTT; CDR3 protein: CASRRSPIPRTDTQYF
D gene: NA; clone size: NA; J gene: TRBJ2-1; V gene: TRBV20-1; CDR3 DNA: TGCAGTGCTAGAGATTATGTGGGGGGCAATGAGCAGTTCTTC; CDR3 protein: CSARDYVGGNEQFF
D gene: NA; clone size: few; J gene: TRBJ2-7; V gene: TRBV20-1; CDR3 DNA: TGCAGTGCTAGTGCTTTCTCATACGAGCAGTACTTC; CDR3 protein: CSASAFSYEQYF
D gene: TRBD1; clone size: NA; J gene: TRBJ1-3; V gene: TRBV28; CDR3 DNA: TGTGCCAGTCGACAGGGGACCGGGGGAGGCATATATTTT; CDR3 protein: CASRQGTGGGIYF
D gene: TRBD2; clone size: NA; J gene: TRBJ2-1; V gene: TRBV12-3/TRBV12-4; CDR3 DNA: TGTGCCAGCGCTTGGACTAGCGGGTACAATGAGCAGTTCTTC; CDR3 protein: CASAWTSGYNEQFF
D gene: NA; clone size: few; J gene: TRBJ2-3; V gene: TRBV7-9; CDR3 DNA: TGTGCCAGCAGGTCACCGGGGCCTAGCACAGATACGCAGTATTTT; CDR3 protein: CASRSPGPSTDTQYF
D gene: NA; clone size: NA; J gene: TRBJ2-5; V gene: TRBV20-1; CDR3 DNA: TGCAGTGCCACCCCCGCAGGCATTCAAGAGACCCAGTACTTC; CDR3 protein: CSATPAGIQETQYF